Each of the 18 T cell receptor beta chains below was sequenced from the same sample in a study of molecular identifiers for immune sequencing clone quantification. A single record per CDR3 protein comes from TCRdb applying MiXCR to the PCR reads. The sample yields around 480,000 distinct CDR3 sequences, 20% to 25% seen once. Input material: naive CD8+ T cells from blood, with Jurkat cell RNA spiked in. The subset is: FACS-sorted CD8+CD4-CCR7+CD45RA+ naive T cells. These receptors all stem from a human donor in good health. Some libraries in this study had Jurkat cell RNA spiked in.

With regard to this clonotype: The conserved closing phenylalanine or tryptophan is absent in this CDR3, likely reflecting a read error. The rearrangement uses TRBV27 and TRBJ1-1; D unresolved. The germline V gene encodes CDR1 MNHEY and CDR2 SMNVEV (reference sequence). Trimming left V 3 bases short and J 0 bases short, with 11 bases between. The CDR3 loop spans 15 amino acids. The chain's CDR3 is CASSLISALNTEAFL. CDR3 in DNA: TGTGCCAGCAGTTTGATATCGGCCCTGAACACTGAAGCTTTCTTG.

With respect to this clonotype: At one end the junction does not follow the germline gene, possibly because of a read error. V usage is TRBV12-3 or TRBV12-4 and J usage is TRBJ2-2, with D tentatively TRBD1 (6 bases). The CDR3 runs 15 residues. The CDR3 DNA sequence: TGTGCCAGCAGTTTCGACAGGATGAACACCGGGGAGCTGTCCTTT. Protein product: CASSFDRMNTGELSF.

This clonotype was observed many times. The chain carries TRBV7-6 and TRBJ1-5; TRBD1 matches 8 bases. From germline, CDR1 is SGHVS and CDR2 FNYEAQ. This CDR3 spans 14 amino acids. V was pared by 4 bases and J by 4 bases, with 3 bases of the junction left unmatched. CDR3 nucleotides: TGTGCCAGCAGCTCCCGGACAGGGAATCAGCCCCAGCATTTT. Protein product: CASSSRTGNQPQHF.

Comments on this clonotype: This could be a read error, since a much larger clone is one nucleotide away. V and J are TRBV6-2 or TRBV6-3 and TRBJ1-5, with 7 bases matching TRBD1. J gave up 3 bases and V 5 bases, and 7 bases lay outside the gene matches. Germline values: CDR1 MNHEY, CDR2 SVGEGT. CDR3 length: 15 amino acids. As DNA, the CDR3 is TGTGCCAGCAGTCCCCAGGGACAGTTCAATCAGCCCCAGCATTTT. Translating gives CASSPQGQFNQPQHF.

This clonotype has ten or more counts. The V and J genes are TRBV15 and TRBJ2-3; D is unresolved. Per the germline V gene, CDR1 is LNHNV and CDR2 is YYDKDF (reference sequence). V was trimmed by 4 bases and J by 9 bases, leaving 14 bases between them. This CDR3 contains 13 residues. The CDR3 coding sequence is TGTGCCACCAGCAACCCAGACCGTGGCACGCAGTATTTT. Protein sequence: CATSNPDRGTQYF.

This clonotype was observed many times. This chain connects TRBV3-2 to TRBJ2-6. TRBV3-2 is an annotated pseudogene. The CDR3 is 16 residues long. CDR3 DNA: TGTGCCAGCATTACGACGGATAGCTCTGGGGCCAACGTCCTGACTTTC. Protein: CASITTDSSGANVLTF.

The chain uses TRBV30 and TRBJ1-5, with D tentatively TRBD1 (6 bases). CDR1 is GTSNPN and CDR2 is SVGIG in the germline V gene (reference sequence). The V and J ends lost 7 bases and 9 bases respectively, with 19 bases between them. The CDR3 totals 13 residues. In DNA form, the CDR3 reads TGTGCCTTCGAGACTGAGGGGGGGGGGCCCCAGCATTTT. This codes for CAFETEGGGPQHF.

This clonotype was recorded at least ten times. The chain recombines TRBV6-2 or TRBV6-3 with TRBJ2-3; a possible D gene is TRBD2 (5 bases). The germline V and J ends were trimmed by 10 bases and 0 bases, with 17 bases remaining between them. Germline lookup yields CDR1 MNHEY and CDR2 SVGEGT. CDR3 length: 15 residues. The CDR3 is CAIEGGESSTDTQYF. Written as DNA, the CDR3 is TGTGCCATCGAGGGCGGCGAATCTAGCACAGATACGCAGTATTTT.

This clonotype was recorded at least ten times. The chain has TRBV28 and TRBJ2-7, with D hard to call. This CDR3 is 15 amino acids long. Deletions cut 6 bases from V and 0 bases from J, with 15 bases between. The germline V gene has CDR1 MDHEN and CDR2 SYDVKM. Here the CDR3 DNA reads TGTGCCAGCAGCTACACGAGTAGGAGCTCCTACGAGCAGTACTTC. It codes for CASSYTSRSSYEQYF.

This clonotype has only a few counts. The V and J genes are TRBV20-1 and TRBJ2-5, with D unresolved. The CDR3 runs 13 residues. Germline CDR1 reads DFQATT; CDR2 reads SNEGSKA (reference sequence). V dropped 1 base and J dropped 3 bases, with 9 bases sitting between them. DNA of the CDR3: TGCAGTGCTAGAGCACAGAATGAAGAGACCCAGTACTTC. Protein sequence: CSARAQNEETQYF.

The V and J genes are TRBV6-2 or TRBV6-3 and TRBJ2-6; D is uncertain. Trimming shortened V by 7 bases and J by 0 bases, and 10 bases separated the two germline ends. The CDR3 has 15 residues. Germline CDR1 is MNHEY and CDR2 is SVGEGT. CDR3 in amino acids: CASKWALSGANVLTF. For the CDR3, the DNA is TGTGCCAGCAAGTGGGCTCTCTCTGGGGCCAACGTCCTGACTTTC.

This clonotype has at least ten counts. The DNA for the CDR3 is TGCGCCAGCAGCAGAATCGGGACAGGGGTTTTAGAGACCCAGTACTTC. Its translation: CASSRIGTGVLETQYF. The chain is built from TRBV5-1 and TRBJ2-5; 10 bases align to TRBD1. Germline CDR1 and CDR2: SGHRS and YFSETQ. Germline trimming cut 4 bases from V and 4 bases from J; bases unmatched to any gene: 10. This CDR3 is built from 16 residues. The full variable domain, rest sourced from reference TRBV5-1 and TRBJ2-5, is KAGVTQTPRYLIKTRGQQVTLSCSPISGHRSVSWYQQTPGQGLQFLFEYFSETQRNKGNFPGRFSGRQFSNSRSEMNVSTLELGDSALYLCASSRIGTGVLETQYFGPGTRLLVL.

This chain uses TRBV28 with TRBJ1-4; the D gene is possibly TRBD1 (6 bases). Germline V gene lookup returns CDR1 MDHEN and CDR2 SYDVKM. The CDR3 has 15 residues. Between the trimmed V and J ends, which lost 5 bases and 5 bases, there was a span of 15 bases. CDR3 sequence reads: CASSAHRVKNEKLFF. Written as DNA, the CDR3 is TGTGCCAGCAGTGCACACAGGGTAAAAAATGAAAAACTGTTTTTT.

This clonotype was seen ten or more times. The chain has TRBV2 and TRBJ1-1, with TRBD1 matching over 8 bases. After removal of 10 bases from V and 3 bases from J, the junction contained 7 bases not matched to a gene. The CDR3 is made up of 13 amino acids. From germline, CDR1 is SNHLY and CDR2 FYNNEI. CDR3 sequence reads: CATQGAIDTEAFF. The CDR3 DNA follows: TGTGCCACCCAGGGGGCTATAGACACTGAAGCTTTCTTT.

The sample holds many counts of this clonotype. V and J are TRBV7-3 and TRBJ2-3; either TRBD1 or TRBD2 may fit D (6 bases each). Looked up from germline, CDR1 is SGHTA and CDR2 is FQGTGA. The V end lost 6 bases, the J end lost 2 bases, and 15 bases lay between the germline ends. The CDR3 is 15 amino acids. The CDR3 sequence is CASSITGGPTDTQYF. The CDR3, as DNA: TGTGCCAGCAGTATTACTGGGGGGCCCACAGATACGCAGTATTTT. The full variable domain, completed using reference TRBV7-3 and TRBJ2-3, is GAGVSQTPSNKVTEKGKYVELRCDPISGHTALYWYRQSLGQGPEFLIYFQGTGAADDSGLPNDRFFAVRPEGSVSTLKIQRTERGDSAVYLCASSITGGPTDTQYFGPGTRLTVL.

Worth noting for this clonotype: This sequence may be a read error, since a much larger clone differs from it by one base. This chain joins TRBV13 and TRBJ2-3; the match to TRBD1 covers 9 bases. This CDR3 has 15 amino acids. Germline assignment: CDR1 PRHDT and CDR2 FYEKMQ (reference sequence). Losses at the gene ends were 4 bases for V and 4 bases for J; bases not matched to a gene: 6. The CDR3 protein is CASSSRDRDPDTQYF. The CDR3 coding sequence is TGTGCCAGCAGCTCCCGGGACAGGGACCCAGATACGCAGTATTTT.

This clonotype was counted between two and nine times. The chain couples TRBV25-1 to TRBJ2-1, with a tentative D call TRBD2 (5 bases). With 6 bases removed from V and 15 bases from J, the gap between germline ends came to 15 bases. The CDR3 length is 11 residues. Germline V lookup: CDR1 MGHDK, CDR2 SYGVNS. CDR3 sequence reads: CASRRGPWGFF. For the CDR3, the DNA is TGTGCCAGCAGAAGAGGGCCTTGGGGGTTCTTC. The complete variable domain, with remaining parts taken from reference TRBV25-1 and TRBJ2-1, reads EADIYQTPRYLVIGTGKKITLECSQTMGHDKMYWYQQDPGMELHLIHYSYGVNSTEKGDLSSESTVSRIRTEHFPLTLESARPSHTSQYLCASRRGPWGFFGPGTRLTVL.

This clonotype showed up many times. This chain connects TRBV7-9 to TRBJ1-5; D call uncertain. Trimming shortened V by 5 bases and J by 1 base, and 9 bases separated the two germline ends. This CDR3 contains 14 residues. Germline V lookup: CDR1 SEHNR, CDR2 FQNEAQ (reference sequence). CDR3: CASSQSDSNQPQHF. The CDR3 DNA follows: TGTGCCAGCAGCCAAAGCGACAGCAATCAGCCCCAGCATTTT. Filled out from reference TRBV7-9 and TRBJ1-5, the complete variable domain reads DTGVSQNPRHKITKRGQNVTFRCDPISEHNRLYWYRQTLGQGPEFLTYFQNEAQLEKSRLLSDRFSAERPKGSFSTLEIQRTEQGDSAMYLCASSQSDSNQPQHFGDGTRLSIL.